The 23 T cell receptor beta chains reported below all come from one sample, sequenced in a study of shared clonotypes between healthy human individuals. TCRdb's table, derived via immunoSEQ multiplex PCR, lists solely in-frame clones and lacks some. Of over a million clones listed, around 78% are singletons. Material: memory CD4+ T cells from PBMCs. Subset given: CD45RA-negative fraction. Source of these receptors: a man in his late teens or twenties in good health. Some clones in this sample may be carry-over from other donors' samples.

This clone appeared a few times. This chain connects TRBV11-2 to TRBJ2-3; D might be TRBD2 (5 bases). Per the germline V gene, CDR1 is SGHAT and CDR2 is FQNNGV. This CDR3 is built from 13 residues. V shed 2 bases and J shed 4 bases, with 7 bases lying between them. The DNA of the CDR3 is TGTGCCAGCAGCTTATCCGGGGCAGATACGCAGTATTTT. This translates into CASSLSGADTQYF.

This clone was counted a single time. A much larger clone sits a single nucleotide away, making a read error possible. The CDR3 DNA sequence: TGTGCCAGCAGGTTCGAGAGAGTTGCCGACAATGAGCAGTTCTTC. Amino acid sequence: CASRFERVADNEQFF. The chain recombines TRBV28 with TRBJ2-1; the D is unclear. Trimming took 6 bases from V and 5 from J, leaving 17 bases between them. From germline, CDR1 is MDHEN and CDR2 SYDVKM. This CDR3 contains 15 residues. Drawing the rest from reference TRBV28 and TRBJ2-1, the complete variable domain is DVKVTQSSRYLVKRTGEKVFLECVQDMDHENMFWYRQDPGLGLRLIYFSYDVKMKEKGDIPEGYSVSREKKERFSLILESASTNQTSMYLCASRFERVADNEQFFGPGTRLTVL.

The chain is built from TRBV28 and TRBJ2-2; D is perhaps TRBD2 (7 bases). The CDR3 loop spans 16 amino acids. Germline assignment: CDR1 MDHEN and CDR2 SYDVKM. V was pared by 5 bases and J by 3 bases, with 16 bases between. The CDR3 nucleotides read TGTGCCAGCAGTCCGGGGAGGGGGTTGGACACCGGGGAGCTGTTTTTT. Its translation is CASSPGRGLDTGELFF.

The sample holds a few counts of this clone. V and J are TRBV5-1 and TRBJ1-2; 8 bases line up with TRBD1. Trimming took 4 bases from V and 10 from J; bases not matched to a gene: 9. This CDR3 is built from 13 residues. CDR1 SGHRS and CDR2 YFSETQ come from the germline V gene. CDR3 sequence reads: CASSEATGDHYTF. The CDR3 DNA reads TGCGCCAGCAGCGAAGCGACAGGGGACCACTACACCTTC.

The chain combines TRBV28 with TRBJ1-2, with TRBD1 as a possible D gene (6 bases). The germline gives CDR1 MDHEN, CDR2 SYDVKM. Trimming left V 6 bases short and J 6 bases short, with 20 bases between. This CDR3 is built from 15 residues. CDR3 bases: TGTGCCAGCAGCCCCCAGTCAGGGGCCCTTGATGGCTACACCTTC. It encodes CASSPQSGALDGYTF.

The chain couples TRBV28 to TRBJ1-1; possibly TRBD1 for D (6 bases). Germline CDR1 and CDR2: MDHEN and SYDVKM. Trimming cost V 0 bases and J 1 base, with 9 bases left between them. CDR3 length: 15 amino acids. CDR3: CASSLWATGNTEAFF. CDR3 in DNA: TGTGCCAGCAGTTTATGGGCGACAGGGAACACTGAAGCTTTCTTT.

This clone has a handful of counts. V gene TRBV5-1 combines with J gene TRBJ1-1; D is undetermined. V lost 2 bases, J lost 1 base, and 9 bases lay in between. The germline V gene has CDR1 SGHRS and CDR2 YFSETQ. The CDR3 length is 14 residues. CDR3 amino acids: CASSLRAANTEAFF. The CDR3 nucleotides are TGCGCCAGCAGCTTAAGGGCAGCGAACACTGAAGCTTTCTTT.

The chain recombines TRBV13 with TRBJ1-2; possibly TRBD1 for D (5 bases). The CDR3 has 17 residues. V shed 5 bases and J shed 3 bases, with 22 bases lying between them. Germline values: CDR1 PRHDT, CDR2 FYEKMQ (reference sequence). As DNA, the CDR3 is TGTGCCAGCAGCCTCCAGAGGGGACGGATGATTGACTATGGCTACACCTTC. It specifies CASSLQRGRMIDYGYTF.

The chain joins TRBV30 to TRBJ2-2; D is possibly TRBD2 (6 bases). Per the germline V gene, CDR1 is GTSNPN and CDR2 is SVGIG (reference sequence). The CDR3 runs 18 residues. The germline V and J ends were trimmed by 1 base and 7 bases, with 25 bases remaining between them. In DNA, the CDR3 is TGTGCCTGGAGTGGAAGGGCCACGGCGGGACCCAATATCGGGGAGCTGTTTTTT. It specifies CAWSGRATAGPNIGELFF.

V gene TRBV9 combines with J gene TRBJ2-5; TRBD2 might be the D (5 bases). Germline V gene sequence: CDR1 SGDLS, CDR2 YYNGEE. V was cut by 1 base and J by 5 bases, with 12 bases left in between. The CDR3 is made up of 14 amino acids. The CDR3: CASSVRPGSETQYF. The CDR3 DNA is TGTGCCAGCAGCGTACGCCCGGGGTCGGAGACCCAGTACTTC.

This clone has just a few counts. The chain links TRBV2 to TRBJ1-5, with 7 bases identical to TRBD1. The CDR3 consists of 14 residues. After removal of 4 bases from V and 7 bases from J, the junction contained 7 bases not matched to a gene. From germline, CDR1 is SNHLY and CDR2 FYNNEI. CDR3 residues: CASSGQGWRQPQHF. CDR3 DNA sequence: TGTGCCAGCAGTGGACAGGGATGGAGACAGCCCCAGCATTTT.

The rearrangement links TRBV7-3 to TRBJ2-2; TRBD2 matches at 10 bases. Trimming cost V 4 bases and J 1 base; bases outside gene matches: 12. There are 19 residues in the CDR3. Germline-derived CDR1 and CDR2 are SGHTA and FQGTGA. The CDR3 sequence: CASSSRGTSAAGNTGELFF. Here the CDR3 DNA reads TGTGCCAGCAGCTCTCGGGGGACTAGCGCCGCTGGGAACACCGGGGAGCTGTTTTTT.

The rearrangement joins TRBV5-1 to TRBJ2-2; D might be TRBD1 (6 bases). The CDR3 contains 15 residues. The V gene lost 2 bases and the J gene lost 3 bases, with 11 bases spanning the gap. Germline V gene sequence: CDR1 SGHRS, CDR2 YFSETQ. CDR3 sequence: CASSLGTWDTGELFF. The CDR3, as DNA: TGCGCCAGCAGCTTAGGGACATGGGACACCGGGGAGCTGTTTTTT.

The rearrangement joins TRBV28 to TRBJ1-2; no clear D gene. The CDR3 length is 13 residues. Germline V gives CDR1 MDHEN, CDR2 SYDVKM. Trimming took 3 bases from V and 5 from J, leaving 10 bases between them. CDR3 loop: CASSFGIGYGYTF. CDR3 sequence (DNA): TGTGCCAGCAGTTTCGGAATCGGGTATGGCTACACCTTC.

V is TRBV5-1 and J is TRBJ2-5, with 7 bases matching TRBD2. V was clipped by 4 bases and J by 4 bases; unmatched bases: 13. Per the germline V gene, CDR1 is SGHRS and CDR2 is YFSETQ. This CDR3 has 16 residues. The CDR3 here is CASSAEGLAALETQYF. The CDR3 DNA reads TGCGCCAGCAGCGCGGAGGGTCTAGCGGCGCTAGAGACCCAGTACTTC.

This chain connects TRBV6-1 to TRBJ1-5; D might be TRBD1 (6 bases). Germline loops: CDR1 MNHNS, CDR2 SASEGT. The germline V and J ends were trimmed by 5 bases and 7 bases, with 15 bases remaining between them. The CDR3 extends over 14 amino acids. As DNA, the CDR3 is TGTGCCAGCAGTCAATCCTTACAGGGCCAGCCCCAGCATTTT. The encoded protein is CASSQSLQGQPQHF.

J is TRBJ1-5 and V is TRBV18, with D unresolved. Germline V lookup: CDR1 KGHSH, CDR2 LQKENI. This CDR3 contains 13 residues. With 8 bases removed from V and 0 bases from J, the gap between germline ends came to 8 bases. For the CDR3, the DNA is TGTGCCAGCGGGATGTATAGCAATCAGCCCCAGCATTTT. This codes for CASGMYSNQPQHF.

The chain uses TRBV5-1 and TRBJ2-3; unclear D gene. V gave up 0 bases and J gave up 0 bases, with 14 bases separating them. CDR1 is SGHRS and CDR2 is YFSETQ in the germline V gene. The CDR3 sequence is 17 residues long. The CDR3 bases are TGCGCCAGCAGCTTGGCCTCACGTGCTTCTAGCACAGATACGCAGTATTTT. Protein product: CASSLASRASSTDTQYF.

The chain combines TRBV7-9 with TRBJ2-2; no definite D call. Trimming took 0 bases from V and 3 from J, leaving 5 bases between them. The CDR3 consists of 14 residues. Germline-derived CDR1 and CDR2 are SEHNR and FQNEAQ (reference sequence). CDR3 protein: CASSLAAYTGELFF. The CDR3 region has the DNA TGTGCCAGCAGCTTAGCGGCCTACACCGGGGAGCTGTTTTTT.

The genes are TRBV30 and TRBJ2-3, with D hard to call. CDR1 GTSNPN and CDR2 SVGIG come from the germline V gene (reference sequence). V was trimmed by 3 bases and J by 6 bases, leaving 10 bases between them. The CDR3 spans 12 residues. The CDR3 region is CAWSEAWDTQYF. DNA of the CDR3: TGTGCCTGGAGCGAGGCGTGGGATACGCAGTATTTT.

The chain uses TRBV5-1 and TRBJ2-4; TRBD2 might be the D (6 bases). This CDR3 has 14 amino acids. Trimming removed 4 bases at V and 8 bases at J, with 16 bases between. The germline CDR1 and CDR2 sequences are SGHRS and YFSETQ. The chain's CDR3 is CASSEGVRGDIQYF. The CDR3 DNA reads as TGCGCCAGCAGCGAAGGGGTCCGCGGGGACATTCAGTACTTC.

This chain joins TRBV9 and TRBJ2-1; TRBD1 matches 7 bases. V lost 2 bases and J lost 4; bases outside the gene matches: 6. The CDR3 spans 15 residues. The germline CDR1 and CDR2 sequences are SGDLS and YYNGEE. The CDR3 here is CASSVATGQYNEQFF. CDR3 DNA: TGTGCCAGCAGCGTTGCGACAGGGCAGTACAATGAGCAGTTCTTC.

This chain connects TRBV9 to TRBJ2-2, with D maybe TRBD2 (6 bases). The CDR3 length is 16 residues. The V gene lost 4 bases and the J gene lost 0 bases, with 13 bases spanning the gap. Germline loops: CDR1 SGDLS, CDR2 YYNGEE. CDR3 DNA: TGTGCCAGCAGCCTCGGGGCGGGAACGAACACCGGGGAGCTGTTTTTT. Residues: CASSLGAGTNTGELFF.